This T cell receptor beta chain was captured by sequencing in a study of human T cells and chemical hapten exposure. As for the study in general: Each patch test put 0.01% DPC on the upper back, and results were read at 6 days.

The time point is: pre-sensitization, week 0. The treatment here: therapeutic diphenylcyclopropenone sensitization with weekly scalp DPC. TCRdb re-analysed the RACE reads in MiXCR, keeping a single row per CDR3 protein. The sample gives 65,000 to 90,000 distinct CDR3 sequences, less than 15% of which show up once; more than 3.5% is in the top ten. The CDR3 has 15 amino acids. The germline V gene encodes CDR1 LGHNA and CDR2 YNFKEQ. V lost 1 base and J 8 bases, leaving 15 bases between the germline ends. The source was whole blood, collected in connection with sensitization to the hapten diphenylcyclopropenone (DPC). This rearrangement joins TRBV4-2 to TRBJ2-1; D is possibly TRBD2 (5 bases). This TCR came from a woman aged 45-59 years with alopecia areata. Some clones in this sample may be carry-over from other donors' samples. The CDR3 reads CASSQGSYGEHEQFF. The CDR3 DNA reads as TGTGCCAGCAGCCAAGGATCTTATGGGGAGCATGAGCAGTTCTTC.